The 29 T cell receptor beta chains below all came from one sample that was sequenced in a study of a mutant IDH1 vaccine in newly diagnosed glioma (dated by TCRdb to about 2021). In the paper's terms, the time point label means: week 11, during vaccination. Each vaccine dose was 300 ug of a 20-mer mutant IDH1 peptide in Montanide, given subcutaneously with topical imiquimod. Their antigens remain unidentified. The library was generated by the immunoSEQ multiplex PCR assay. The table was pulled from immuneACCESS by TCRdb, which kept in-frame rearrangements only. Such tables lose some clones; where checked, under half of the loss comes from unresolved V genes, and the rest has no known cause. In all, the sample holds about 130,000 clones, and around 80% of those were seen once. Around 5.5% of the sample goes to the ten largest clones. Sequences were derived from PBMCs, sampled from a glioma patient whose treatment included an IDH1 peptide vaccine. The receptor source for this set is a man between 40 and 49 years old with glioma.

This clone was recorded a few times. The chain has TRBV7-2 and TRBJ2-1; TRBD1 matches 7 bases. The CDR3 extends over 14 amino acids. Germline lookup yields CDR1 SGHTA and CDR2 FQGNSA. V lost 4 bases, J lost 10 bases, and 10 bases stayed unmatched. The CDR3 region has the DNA TGTGCCAGCAGCTGGGACAGACCAACTGGCGAGCAGTTCTTC. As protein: CASSWDRPTGEQFF.

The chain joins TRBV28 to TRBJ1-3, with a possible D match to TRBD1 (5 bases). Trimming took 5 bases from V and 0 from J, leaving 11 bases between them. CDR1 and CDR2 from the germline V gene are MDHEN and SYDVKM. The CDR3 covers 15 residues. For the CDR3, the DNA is TGTGCCAGCAGTGCCTACAGGATCTCTGGAAACACCATATATTTT. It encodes CASSAYRISGNTIYF.

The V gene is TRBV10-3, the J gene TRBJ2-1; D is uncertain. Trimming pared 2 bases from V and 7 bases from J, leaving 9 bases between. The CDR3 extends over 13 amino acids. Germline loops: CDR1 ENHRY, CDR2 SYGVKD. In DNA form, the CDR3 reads TGTGCCATCAGTGAGATAACAGAGAATGAGCAGTTCTTC. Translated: CAISEITENEQFF.

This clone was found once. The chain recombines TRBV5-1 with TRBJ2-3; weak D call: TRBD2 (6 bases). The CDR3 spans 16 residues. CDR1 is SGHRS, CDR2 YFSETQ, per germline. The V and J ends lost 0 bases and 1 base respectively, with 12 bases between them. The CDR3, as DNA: TGCGCCAGCAGCTTGGCTTCTTGGGGGGGCACAGATACGCAGTATTTT. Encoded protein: CASSLASWGGTDTQYF.

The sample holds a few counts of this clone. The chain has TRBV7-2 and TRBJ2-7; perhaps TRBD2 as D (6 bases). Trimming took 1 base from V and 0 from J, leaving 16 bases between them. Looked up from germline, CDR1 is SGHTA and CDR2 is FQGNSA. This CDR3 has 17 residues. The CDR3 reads CASSLDGRGKSSYEQYF. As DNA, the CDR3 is TGTGCCAGCAGCTTAGATGGTCGGGGGAAGAGCTCCTACGAGCAGTACTTC.

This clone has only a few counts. CDR3 sequence: CASSLGARARVNTEAFF. CDR3 coding DNA: TGCGCCAGCAGCTTGGGGGCCCGTGCGAGAGTGAACACTGAAGCTTTCTTT. The chain carries TRBV5-1 and TRBJ1-1; D unclear. This CDR3 spans 17 amino acids. Trimming cost V 0 bases and J 0 bases, with 15 bases left between them. From germline, CDR1 is SGHRS and CDR2 YFSETQ. Full variable domain (outside the CDR3, taken from reference TRBV5-1 and TRBJ1-1): KAGVTQTPRYLIKTRGQQVTLSCSPISGHRSVSWYQQTPGQGLQFLFEYFSETQRNKGNFPGRFSGRQFSNSRSEMNVSTLELGDSALYLCASSLGARARVNTEAFFGQGTRLTVV.

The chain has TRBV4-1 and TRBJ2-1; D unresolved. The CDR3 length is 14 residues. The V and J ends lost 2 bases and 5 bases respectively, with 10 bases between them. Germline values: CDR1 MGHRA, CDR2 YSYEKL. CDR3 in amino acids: CASSQHGINNEQFF. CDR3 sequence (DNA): TGCGCCAGCAGCCAACACGGTATAAACAATGAGCAGTTCTTC.

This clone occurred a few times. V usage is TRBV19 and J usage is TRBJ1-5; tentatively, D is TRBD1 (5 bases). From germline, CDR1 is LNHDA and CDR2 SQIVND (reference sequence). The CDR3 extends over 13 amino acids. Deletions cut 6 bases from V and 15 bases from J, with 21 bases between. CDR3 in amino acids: CASSLSRATSRHF. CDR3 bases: TGTGCCAGTAGCTTAAGCAGGGCAACGTCCCGGCATTTT.

The CDR3 sequence: CASSIEPSKKDTQYF. The CDR3, as DNA: TGTGCCAGTAGTATCGAGCCGAGCAAGAAAGATACGCAGTATTTT. The chain has TRBV19 and TRBJ2-3; D is uncertain. The CDR3 is made up of 15 amino acids. V lost 3 bases to trimming and J lost 5 bases, with 15 bases between them. Germline V lookup: CDR1 LNHDA, CDR2 SQIVND (reference sequence). Supplemented by reference TRBV19 and TRBJ2-3, the full variable domain reads DGGITQSPKYLFRKEGQNVTLSCEQNLNHDAMYWYRQDPGQGLRLIYYSQIVNDFQKGDIAEGYSVSREKKESFPLTVTSAQKNPTAFYLCASSIEPSKKDTQYFGPGTRLTVL.

The CDR3 DNA reads as TGTGCCAGCAGCAAAACAGGGGGGAGTGCAGATACGCAGTATTTT. It encodes CASSKTGGSADTQYF. This chain uses TRBV11-2 with TRBJ2-3; 8 nucleotides align to TRBD1. The CDR3 is made up of 15 amino acids. V lost 5 bases and J lost 4; bases outside the gene matches: 8. Per the germline V gene, CDR1 is SGHAT and CDR2 is FQNNGV.

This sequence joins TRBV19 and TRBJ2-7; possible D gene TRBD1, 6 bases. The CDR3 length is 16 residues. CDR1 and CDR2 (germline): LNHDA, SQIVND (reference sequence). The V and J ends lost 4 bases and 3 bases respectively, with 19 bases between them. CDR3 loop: CASSTRTAKPLYEQYF. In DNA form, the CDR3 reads TGTGCCAGTAGTACGCGGACAGCAAAGCCGCTCTACGAGCAGTACTTC.

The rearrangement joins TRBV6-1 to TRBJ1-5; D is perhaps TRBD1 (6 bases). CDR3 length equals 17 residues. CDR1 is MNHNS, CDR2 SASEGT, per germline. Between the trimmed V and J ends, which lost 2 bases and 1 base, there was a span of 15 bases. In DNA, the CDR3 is TGTGCCAGCAGTGAAAGGGAGACAGGTTTAAGCAATCAGCCCCAGCATTTT. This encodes CASSERETGLSNQPQHF.

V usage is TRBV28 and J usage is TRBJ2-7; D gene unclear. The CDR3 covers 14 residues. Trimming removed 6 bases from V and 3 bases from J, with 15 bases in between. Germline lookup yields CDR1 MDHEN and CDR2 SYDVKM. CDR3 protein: CASSRRGKDYEQYF. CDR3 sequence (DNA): TGTGCCAGCAGCCGGCGTGGAAAAGACTACGAGCAGTACTTC.

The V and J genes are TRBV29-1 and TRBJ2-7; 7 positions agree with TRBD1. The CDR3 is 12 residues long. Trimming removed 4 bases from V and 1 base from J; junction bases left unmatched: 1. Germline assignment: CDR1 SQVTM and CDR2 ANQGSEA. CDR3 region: CSVVGQSYEQYF. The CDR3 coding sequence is TGCAGCGTTGTGGGACAGTCCTACGAGCAGTACTTC.

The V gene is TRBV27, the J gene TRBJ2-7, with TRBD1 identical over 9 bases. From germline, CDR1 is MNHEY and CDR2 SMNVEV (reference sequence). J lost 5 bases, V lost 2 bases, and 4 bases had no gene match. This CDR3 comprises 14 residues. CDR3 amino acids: CASSLIQGAHEQYF. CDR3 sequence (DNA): TGTGCCAGCAGTTTAATACAGGGGGCCCACGAGCAGTACTTC.

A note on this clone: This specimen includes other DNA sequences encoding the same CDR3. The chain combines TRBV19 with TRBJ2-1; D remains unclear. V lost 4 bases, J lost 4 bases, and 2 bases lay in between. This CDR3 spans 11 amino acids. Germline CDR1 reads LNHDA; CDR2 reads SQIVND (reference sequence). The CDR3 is CASSRYNEQFF. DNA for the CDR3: TGTGCCAGTAGTAGGTACAATGAGCAGTTCTTC. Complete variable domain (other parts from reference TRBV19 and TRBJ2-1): DGGITQSPKYLFRKEGQNVTLSCEQNLNHDAMYWYRQDPGQGLRLIYYSQIVNDFQKGDIAEGYSVSREKKESFPLTVTSAQKNPTAFYLCASSRYNEQFFGPGTRLTVL.

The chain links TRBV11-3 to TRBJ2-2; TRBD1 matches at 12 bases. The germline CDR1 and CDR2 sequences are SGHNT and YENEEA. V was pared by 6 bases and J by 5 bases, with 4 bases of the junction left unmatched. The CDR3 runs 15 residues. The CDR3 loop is CASSRDRGLTGELFF. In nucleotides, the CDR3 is TGTGCCAGCAGTCGGGACAGGGGGCTTACCGGGGAGCTGTTTTTT.

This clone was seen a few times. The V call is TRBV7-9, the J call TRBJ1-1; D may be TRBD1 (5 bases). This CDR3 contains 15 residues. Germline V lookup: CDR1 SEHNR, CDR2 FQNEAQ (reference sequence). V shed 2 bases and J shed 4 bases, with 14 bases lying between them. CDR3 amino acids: CASSLRDGATTEAFF. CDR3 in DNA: TGTGCCAGCAGCTTAAGGGACGGGGCGACCACTGAAGCTTTCTTT.

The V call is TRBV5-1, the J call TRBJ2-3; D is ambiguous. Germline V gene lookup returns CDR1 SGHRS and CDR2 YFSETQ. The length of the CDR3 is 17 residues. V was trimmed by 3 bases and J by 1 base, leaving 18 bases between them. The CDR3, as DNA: TGCGCCAGCAGCTCTGGTGTCAGGACCGGCCGCACAGATACGCAGTATTTT. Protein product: CASSSGVRTGRTDTQYF.

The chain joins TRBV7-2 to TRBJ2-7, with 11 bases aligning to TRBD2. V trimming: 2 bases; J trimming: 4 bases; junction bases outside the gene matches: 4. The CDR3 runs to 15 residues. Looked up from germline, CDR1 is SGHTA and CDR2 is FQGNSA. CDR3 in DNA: TGTGCCAGCAGCTTAACTAGCGGGGGTTTGTACGAGCAGTACTTC. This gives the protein CASSLTSGGLYEQYF.

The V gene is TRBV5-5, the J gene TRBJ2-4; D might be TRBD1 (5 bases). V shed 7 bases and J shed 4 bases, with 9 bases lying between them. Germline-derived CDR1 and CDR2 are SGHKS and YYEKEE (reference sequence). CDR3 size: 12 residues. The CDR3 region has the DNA TGTGCCAGCGCTGACAGTAAAAACATTCAGTACTTC. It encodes CASADSKNIQYF.

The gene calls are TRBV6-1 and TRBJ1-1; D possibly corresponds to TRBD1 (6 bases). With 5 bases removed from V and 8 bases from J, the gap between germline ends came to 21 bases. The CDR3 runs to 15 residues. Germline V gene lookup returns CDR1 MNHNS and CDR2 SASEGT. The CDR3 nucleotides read TGTGCCAGCAGTCCGTCACCTCGGGGGCCTACGGAAGCTTTCTTT. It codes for CASSPSPRGPTEAFF.

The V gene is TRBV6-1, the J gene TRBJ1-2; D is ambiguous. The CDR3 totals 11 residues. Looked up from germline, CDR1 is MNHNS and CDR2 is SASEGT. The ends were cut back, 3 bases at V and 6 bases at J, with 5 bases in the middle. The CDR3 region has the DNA TGTGCCAGCAGTGAGGACCATGGCTACACCTTC. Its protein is CASSEDHGYTF.

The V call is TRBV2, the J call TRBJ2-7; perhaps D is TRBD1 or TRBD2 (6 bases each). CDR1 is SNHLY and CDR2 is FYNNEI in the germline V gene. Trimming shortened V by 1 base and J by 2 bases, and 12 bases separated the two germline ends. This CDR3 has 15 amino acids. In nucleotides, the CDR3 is TGTGCCAGCAGTGAAGAGGGGGGTTCTACCTACGAGCAGTACTTC. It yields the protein CASSEEGGSTYEQYF.

The CDR3, as DNA: TGTGCCAGCAGTGACCACAGGGAGGCGCAGCCCCAGCATTTT. Amino acid sequence: CASSDHREAQPQHF. V gene TRBV27 combines with J gene TRBJ1-5; maybe TRBD1 (6 bases). Per the germline V gene, CDR1 is MNHEY and CDR2 is SMNVEV (reference sequence). Trimming cost V 5 bases and J 7 bases, with 15 bases left between them. The CDR3 runs to 14 residues.

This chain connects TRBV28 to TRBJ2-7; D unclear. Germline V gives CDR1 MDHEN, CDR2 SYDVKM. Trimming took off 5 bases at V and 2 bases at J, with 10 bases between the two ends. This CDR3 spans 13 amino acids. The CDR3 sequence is CASSPPPPYEQYF. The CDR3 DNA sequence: TGTGCCAGCAGTCCCCCTCCCCCCTACGAGCAGTACTTC.

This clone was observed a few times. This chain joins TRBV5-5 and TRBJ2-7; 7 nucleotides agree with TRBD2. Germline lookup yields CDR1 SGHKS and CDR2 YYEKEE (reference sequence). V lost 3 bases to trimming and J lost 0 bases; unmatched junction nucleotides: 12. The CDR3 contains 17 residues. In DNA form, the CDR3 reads TGTGCCAGCAGCTCAACACCACTAGCGTTAAGCTCCTACGAGCAGTACTTC. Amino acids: CASSSTPLALSSYEQYF.

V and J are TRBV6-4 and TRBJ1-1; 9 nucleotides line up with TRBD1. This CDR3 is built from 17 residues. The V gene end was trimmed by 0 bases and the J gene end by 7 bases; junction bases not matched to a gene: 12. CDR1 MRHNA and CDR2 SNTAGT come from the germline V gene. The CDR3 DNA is TGTGCCAGCAGTGACTCTTACAGGGGGCTAGGGAAAGGTGAAGCTTTCTTT. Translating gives CASSDSYRGLGKGEAFF.

The CDR3 loop is CASSPYLTGSTDTQYF. The CDR3 nucleotides are TGTGCCAGCAGCCCTTACCTGACAGGGAGCACAGATACGCAGTATTTT. J is TRBJ2-3 and V is TRBV5-6; 7 bases match TRBD1. V gave up 4 bases and J gave up 0 bases; unmatched junction bases: 8. CDR3 size: 16 residues. Germline CDR1 reads SGHDT; CDR2 reads YYEEEE.